The next 10 T cell receptor beta chains were all read from a single sample in a study of patients and donors after allogeneic stem cell transplantation. MiXCR, run by TCRdb on the RT-PCR reads, gives a single entry per CDR3 protein. This sample has roughly 140,000 distinct CDR3 sequences, with 30% to 45% found just once. The sequencing sample was made of blood, either unsorted or a sorted T cell fraction (not recorded which). Every receptor here comes from a human donor who was either an allogeneic HSCT recipient or a stem cell or donor lymphocyte infusion donor (not recorded which). It is not recorded whose cells these are; they may come from a transplant donor.

This chain joins TRBV6-5 and TRBJ1-1; no clear D gene. V lost 4 bases and J lost 1, with 16 bases in between. Germline lookup yields CDR1 MNHEY and CDR2 SVGAGI. This CDR3 comprises 16 residues. The CDR3, as DNA: TGTGCCAGCAGTTTCGACACCGTAGAACCGAACACTGAAGCTTTCTTT. It specifies CASSFDTVEPNTEAFF.

V usage is TRBV27 and J usage is TRBJ1-4; 12 nucleotides line up with TRBD1. V was pared by 5 bases and J by 6 bases, with 10 bases of the junction left unmatched. The CDR3 runs 17 residues. The germline CDR1 and CDR2 sequences are MNHEY and SMNVEV (reference sequence). The CDR3 sequence: CASSPPRDRGRDEKLFF. CDR3 DNA sequence: TGTGCCAGCAGTCCCCCCCGGGACAGGGGGCGGGATGAAAAACTGTTTTTT.

The chain uses TRBV9 and TRBJ1-2; possibly TRBD1 for D (6 bases). CDR3 size: 15 residues. CDR1 is SGDLS, CDR2 YYNGEE, per germline. The V end was cut by 3 bases, the J end by 5 bases, with 17 bases between. The CDR3 nucleotides read TGTGCCAGCAGCGGCCTGACAGGTTCTAGGTATGGCTACACCTTC. This codes for CASSGLTGSRYGYTF.

Concerning this clonotype: The junction shows a germline mismatch at one end, possibly a read error. This chain joins TRBV13 and TRBJ1-1; possibly TRBD1 for D (5 bases). Per germline, CDR1 PRHDT and CDR2 FYEKMQ (reference sequence). The CDR3 extends over 12 amino acids. CDR3 region: CASSLGEEGPRF. For the CDR3, the DNA is TGTGCCAGCAGCTTAGGGGAGGAGGGGCCCCGCTTT.

This clonotype showed up just a few times. This chain uses TRBV5-6 with TRBJ2-1; the D is unclear. The CDR3 is 12 amino acids. Trimming pared 6 bases from V and 4 bases from J, leaving 8 bases between. Germline CDR1 reads SGHDT; CDR2 reads YYEEEE. DNA of the CDR3: TGTGCCAGCAACGGCGTATACAATGAGCAGTTCTTC. It specifies CASNGVYNEQFF.

Only a few counts were recorded for this clonotype. The CDR3 DNA follows: TGCAGTGCGACCATCGTGGGCTACGAGCAGTACTTC. Its translation is CSATIVGYEQYF. This chain connects TRBV20-1 to TRBJ2-7; the D is unclear. CDR1 DFQATT and CDR2 SNEGSKA come from the germline V gene (reference sequence). Deletions cut 6 bases from V and 3 bases from J, with 12 bases between. The CDR3 has 12 residues.

This chain joins TRBV6-6 and TRBJ2-7; D tentatively fits TRBD1 or TRBD2 (5 bases each). The ends were cut back, 2 bases at V and 4 bases at J, with 9 bases in the middle. Germline V gene sequence: CDR1 MNHNY, CDR2 SVGAGI (reference sequence). The CDR3 is made up of 13 amino acids. The DNA for the CDR3 is TGTGCCAGCAGTTACCGGGGCCTTTACGAGCAGTACGTC. As protein: CASSYRGLYEQYV.

A word on this clonotype: A read error may produce the germline difference seen at one junction end. The V and J genes are TRBV11-2 and TRBJ1-6; D not resolved. Germline CDR1 is SGHAT and CDR2 is FQNNGV. This CDR3 has 15 residues. The DNA for the CDR3 is TGTGCCAGCAGCTTACCCGAGGGCTATTATTCACCCCTCCACTTT. It yields the protein CASSLPEGYYSPLHF.

In this sample, this clonotype turned up a few times. V is TRBV6-9 and J is TRBJ1-1, with D possibly TRBD1 on 5 matching bases. This CDR3 spans 12 amino acids. Germline V gene sequence: CDR1 MNHGY, CDR2 SVAAGI. Deletions cut 7 bases from V and 5 bases from J, with 11 bases between. The CDR3: CASKTGDTEAFF. The CDR3, as DNA: TGTGCCAGCAAAACGGGGGATACTGAAGCTTTCTTT.

This chain uses TRBV6-5 with TRBJ1-2; D unclear. CDR3 size: 14 residues. Between the trimmed V and J ends, which lost 8 bases and 4 bases, there was a span of 17 bases. Germline CDR1 and CDR2: MNHEY and SVGAGI. The CDR3 here is CASFGGGRSYGYTF. As DNA, the CDR3 is TGTGCCAGCTTTGGCGGCGGCAGGTCCTATGGCTACACCTTC.